One TCR beta chain is described in this entry. In germline, CDR1 is MNHEY, CDR2 SVGAGI. CDR3 size: 16 residues. V gave up 0 bases and J gave up 1 base, with 13 bases separating them. The data originate from a study of CD4+ T cells in melanoma. Measured with immunoSEQ multiplex PCR; TCRdb has only the in-frame clones, and not every one. The sample contains about 55,000 clones, approximately 70% of which appear only once. The sample was tumor tissue. This clonotype was sampled from a human donor with melanoma. The chain couples TRBV6-5 to TRBJ2-7; the D gene is possibly TRBD1 (7 bases). The CDR3 coding sequence is TGTGCCAGCAGTTACTCGGTGTCAGGGGGGTCCTACGAGCAGTACTTC. This translates into CASSYSVSGGSYEQYF.